These 10 T cell receptor beta chains originate from one sample sequenced in a study of TIL therapy for anti-PD-1-resistant metastatic lung cancer. This was the immunoSEQ v3 assay. This table comes from immunoSEQ multiplex PCR, and its TCRdb copy is limited to in-frame clones, with some not included. Of approximately 27,000 clones in the sample, over 55% were seen once. The time point was: pre-treatment sample, taken before nivolumab and TIL therapy. Most excised metastases sampled were pleural nodules or supraclavicular lymph nodes. Sequenced here: tumor tissue, sampled at baseline. All receptors come from a person aged 25 to 80 with non-small cell lung cancer.

The table lists this clone with a few counts. The gene calls are TRBV2 and TRBJ2-7, with D unresolved. Germline V gene lookup returns CDR1 SNHLY and CDR2 FYNNEI. Trimming took off 6 bases at V and 3 bases at J, with 12 bases between the two ends. The CDR3 has 13 amino acids. CDR3: CASSLGLGYEQYF. The CDR3 DNA reads TGTGCCAGCAGCTTAGGCCTCGGCTACGAGCAGTACTTC.

The rearrangement uses TRBV11-2 and TRBJ2-1, with 11 positions matching TRBD2. The trim removed 5 bases at V and 2 bases at J, leaving 8 bases unmatched. The length of the CDR3 is 17 residues. Germline V lookup: CDR1 SGHAT, CDR2 FQNNGV. CDR3 DNA sequence: TGTGCCAGCAGCCGTGTAGCGGGGGGGAGTCCCTACAATGAGCAGTTCTTC. Protein sequence: CASSRVAGGSPYNEQFF.

In DNA form, the CDR3 reads TGTGCCAGCAGTTTGGCGGGTAGGGATGAGCAGTTCTTC. It is translated as CASSLAGRDEQFF. This chain links TRBV6-5 with TRBJ2-1; D might be TRBD2 (5 bases). The CDR3 is 13 residues long. Per germline, CDR1 MNHEY and CDR2 SVGAGI. Trimming removed 4 bases at V and 8 bases at J, with 12 bases between.

The chain has TRBV2 and TRBJ1-2; no clear D. Germline CDR1 reads SNHLY; CDR2 reads FYNNEI. The CDR3 runs to 10 residues. The ends were cut back, 4 bases at V and 13 bases at J, with 10 bases in the middle. CDR3 region: CASSVEGLTF. The DNA of the CDR3 is TGTGCCAGCAGTGTGGAAGGTCTCACCTTC.

This clone showed up just a few times. The V gene is TRBV19, the J gene TRBJ2-7; no definite D call. The germline V gene has CDR1 LNHDA and CDR2 SQIVND (reference sequence). Deletions cut 3 bases from V and 4 bases from J, with 13 bases between. This CDR3 contains 14 residues. Written as DNA, the CDR3 is TGTGCCAGTAGTATCATGGACGGTAGATACGAGCAGTACTTC. Translating it yields CASSIMDGRYEQYF.

The V gene is TRBV27, the J gene TRBJ1-4; perhaps TRBD1 as D (5 bases). Trimming took 1 base from V and 3 from J, leaving 15 bases between them. Germline CDR1 is MNHEY and CDR2 is SMNVEV (reference sequence). CDR3 length: 17 amino acids. The CDR3 region has the DNA TGTGCCAGCAGTTTATATATCTCACCAGGGCCTAATGAAAAACTGTTTTTT. This gives the protein CASSLYISPGPNEKLFF. Complete variable domain (other parts from reference TRBV27 and TRBJ1-4): EAQVTQNPRYLITVTGKKLTVTCSQNMNHEYMSWYRQDPGLGLRQIYYSMNVEVTDKGDVPEGYKVSRKEKRNFPLILESPSPNQTSLYFCASSLYISPGPNEKLFFGSGTQLSVL.

With regard to this clone: The junction differs from germline at one of its ends, possibly a read error. The same CDR3 also results from other DNA sequences found in this sample. The chain has TRBV2 and TRBJ1-1, with D perhaps TRBD1 (5 bases). The CDR3 runs to 16 residues. The germline V gene has CDR1 SNHLY and CDR2 FYNNEI. The CDR3 DNA sequence: TGTGCCAGCAGTGAATTGATAGGGGTGGAGAACACTGAAGCCTTCTTT. It yields the protein CASSELIGVENTEAFF.

V and J are TRBV11-2 and TRBJ1-5; tentatively, D is TRBD1 (6 bases). V lost 8 bases, J lost 4 bases, and 21 bases lay in between. The CDR3 covers 16 residues. Germline V CDR1 and CDR2: SGHAT, FQNNGV. In nucleotides, the CDR3 is TGTGCCAGCGCAGGGGCGCACTTTTTAGCAAATCAGCCCCAGCATTTT. It translates to CASAGAHFLANQPQHF.

The rearrangement uses TRBV6-1 and TRBJ2-3; TRBD2 agrees at 7 bases. Germline V gene lookup returns CDR1 MNHNS and CDR2 SASEGT. J gave up 2 bases and V 8 bases, and 10 bases lay outside the gene matches. The CDR3 length is 15 residues. The CDR3 DNA reads TGTGCCAGCTCTTATGGGAGGGCGCCCACAGATACGCAGTATTTT. Translation: CASSYGRAPTDTQYF.

The chain has TRBV6-1 and TRBJ1-6; D remains ambiguous. Germline V gene sequence: CDR1 MNHNS, CDR2 SASEGT. Trimming shortened V by 3 bases and J by 7 bases, and 7 bases separated the two germline ends. The CDR3 spans 13 residues. The DNA for the CDR3 is TGTGCCAGCAGTGATCTATGGAATTCACCCCTCCACTTT. This encodes CASSDLWNSPLHF.